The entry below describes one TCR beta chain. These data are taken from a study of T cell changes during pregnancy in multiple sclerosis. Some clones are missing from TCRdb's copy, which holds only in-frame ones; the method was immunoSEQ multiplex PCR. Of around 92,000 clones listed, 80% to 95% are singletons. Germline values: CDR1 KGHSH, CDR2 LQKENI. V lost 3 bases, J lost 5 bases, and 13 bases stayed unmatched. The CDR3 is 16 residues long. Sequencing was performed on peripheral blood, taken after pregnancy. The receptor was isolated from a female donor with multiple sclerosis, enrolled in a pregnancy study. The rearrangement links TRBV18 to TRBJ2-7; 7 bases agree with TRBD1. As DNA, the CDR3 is TGTGCCAGCTCACCCCTCCCGCCGGGACAGAGCCACGAGCAGTACTTC. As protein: CASSPLPPGQSHEQYF.